The clone carrying this TCR beta chain was seen a handful of times. Its antigen remains unidentified. This entry comes from a study of post-analysis software for immune sequencing data. Study-wide context: Disease courses included relapsing-remitting, secondary progressive and progressive-relapsing multiple sclerosis. Study-wide points: With F measure, samples from one preparation batch clustered together strongly.

The library was made from cDNA and included unique molecular identifiers. Input amounts of about 0.85 to 11 million T cells were used. These gave about 500,000 cDNA molecules, so each molecule approximated one T cell. One entry per CDR3 protein, called by TCRdb with MiXCR from the PCR reads. Found here are about half a million distinct CDR3 sequences, 34% of them singletons; the top ten hold about 5.6%. Sequencing was carried out using blood. This receptor was taken from a girl under 18 with multiple sclerosis.

The CDR3 DNA reads TGTGCCAGCAGCCCCGGGACGTTGGATACGCAGTATTTT. Residues: CASSPGTLDTQYF. The chain employs TRBV3-1 and TRBJ2-3; perhaps D is TRBD1 or TRBD2 (5 bases each). With 4 bases removed from V and 6 bases from J, the gap between germline ends came to 11 bases. This CDR3 is built from 13 residues. Germline-derived CDR1 and CDR2 are LGHDT and YNNKEL (reference sequence).